This passage covers 21 T cell receptor beta chains from one sample sequenced in a study of CD8+ T cells in alopecia areata. Combined cutaneous lymph node cells underwent sorting by CD4, CD8alpha, NKG2D, NKG2ACE and additional markers. RNA was extracted and reverse transcribed into cDNA as the sequencing template. Assay used: immunoSEQ multiplex PCR; TCRdb lists only in-frame clones, some missing. The sample contains approximately 280,000 clones, none occurring once; 1.2% lies in the top ten. The sequencing sample was made of CD4+ T cells sorted from a lymph node. The receptors stem from a C3H/HeJ mouse with alopecia areata. As its MHC haplotype, the strain has H2-k.

This clone was observed a few times. Gene names and germline match the mouse. The read halts 4 residues ahead of the CDR3 end, with the missing end drawn from the germline J gene. The V and J genes are TRBV5 and TRBJ2-7; 7 bases align to TRBD2. There are 13 residues in the CDR3. Germline CDR1 reads LGHNA; CDR2 reads YNLKQL (reference sequence). This CDR3 is CASSQKLGYEQYF. CDR3 DNA, as far as it was read: TGTGCCAGCAGCCAAAAACTGGGGTAT.

This clone has more than one count but fewer than ten. All gene names here are mouse names. The CDR3 end falls 4 residues outside the read, so it is completed with the germline J gene. V and J are TRBV13-1 and TRBJ2-7; 7 bases fit TRBD1. The germline gives CDR1 NSHNY, CDR2 SYGAGN. With V trimmed by 1 base and J by 1 base, 2 bases remained unmatched. The CDR3 sequence is 14 residues long. Here the CDR3 reads CASSDMTGSYEQYF. The DNA read from the CDR3 is TGTGCCAGCAGTGATATGACAGGGTCCTAT.

As concerns this clone: Gene names are the mouse ones. The CDR3 goes on 4 residues after the read ends, and that part is filled in from the germline J gene. The chain recombines TRBV14 with TRBJ2-1, with 8 bases lining up with TRBD2. Germline assignment: CDR1 SGHDT and CDR2 FRDEAV. The V segment lost 7 bases and the J segment 0 bases; nucleotides outside the gene matches: 3. This CDR3 is built from 14 residues. The CDR3 region is CASSDWVNYAEQFF. The sequenced part of the CDR3 DNA is TGTGCCAGCTCGGACTGGGTTAACTATGCT.

This clone has at least ten counts. The listed genes are named as in mouse. The read terminates 4 residues ahead of where the CDR3 ends, so the germline J gene completes it. The chain couples TRBV17 to TRBJ2-1; D unresolved. Germline-derived CDR1 and CDR2 are MNHDT and YYDKIL. The CDR3 has 12 amino acids. The V end lost 4 bases, the J end lost 4 bases, and 5 bases lay between the germline ends. Partial CDR3 DNA: TGTGCTAGCAGTACCAGGTATGCT. It encodes CASSTRYA. The whole CDR3 protein is CASSTRYAEQFF.

In regard to this clone: Mouse gene names and germline throughout. The sequenced fragment ends 4 residues before the CDR3 boundary, so the rest is inferred from the germline J gene. V and J are TRBV1 and TRBJ1-2; 7 nucleotides line up with TRBD1. Germline V lookup: CDR1 NSQYPW, CDR2 LRSPGD (reference sequence). CDR3 size: 16 residues. V trimming: 0 bases; J trimming: 3 bases; junction bases outside the gene matches: 7. CDR3 sequence reads: CTCSADRGRGDSDYTF. The part of the CDR3 DNA that was read is TGCACCTGCAGTGCAGATCGTGGCAGGGGGGACTCC.

As regards this clone: Gene names and germline refer to mouse. The observed sequence ends 4 residues before the CDR3 terminus, with the missing tail filled in from the germline J gene. V is TRBV31 and J is TRBJ2-3; 8 nucleotides match TRBD1. The V and J ends lost 3 bases and 1 base, in that order; junction bases with no gene match: 0. There are 13 residues in the CDR3. From germline, CDR1 is GKSSPN and CDR2 SITVG. The CDR3 bases that were read are TGTGCCTGGAGGGACAGGGGTGCAGAA. Its protein is CAWRDRGAE. The entire CDR3 is CAWRDRGAETLYF. Filled out from reference TRBV31 and TRBJ2-3, the complete variable domain reads AQTIHQWPVAEIKAVGSPLSLGCTIKGKSSPNLYWYWQATGGTLQQLFYSITVGQVESVVQLNLSASRPKDDQFILSTEKLLLSHSGFYLCAWRDRGAETLYFGSGTRLTVL.

For this clone: Gene labels here are mouse ones. The read gets to within 4 residues of the CDR3 end, and the germline J gene fills in the rest. This CDR3 is also generated by other DNA sequences in the sample. The chain is built from TRBV19 and TRBJ2-2, with 7 bases aligning to TRBD1. The CDR3 contains 15 residues. V shed 1 base and J 1 base; nucleotides not matched to a gene: 1. The germline gives CDR1 FNHDT, CDR2 SITEND (reference sequence). CDR3 loop: CASSINRGNTGQLYF. The part of the CDR3 DNA that was read is TGTGCCAGCAGTATAAACAGGGGAAACACCGGG.

In its sample, this clone was seen many times. These gene names are mouse names. The CDR3 extends 4 residues past the end of the read, so its final part is completed from the germline J gene. V usage is TRBV19 and J usage is TRBJ2-7; 11 bases fit TRBD2. The germline CDR1 and CDR2 sequences are FNHDT and SITEND (reference sequence). This CDR3 has 15 residues. The CDR3 here is CASSSRDWGKYEQYF. CDR3 DNA, as far as it was read: TGTGCCAGCAGTTCCAGGGACTGGGGGAAGTAT.

The table lists this clone with a few counts. The gene names here belong to mouse. The CDR3 here is CASSQDQGGTEQFF. The DNA read from the CDR3 is TGTGCCAGCAGCCAAGATCAGGGTGGGACT. The J gene is TRBJ2-1, the V gene TRBV5, with a weak D call TRBD1 (5 bases). The read comes to an end 4 residues before the CDR3 does, leaving the germline J gene to fill in the end. The CDR3 is 14 residues long. CDR1 LGHNA and CDR2 YNLKQL come from the germline V gene (reference sequence).

This clone has a handful of counts. Here the gene names and germline are mouse. The sequenced CDR3 bases are TGTGCCAGCAGTGGACAGGGGGGGGCC. Its protein product is CASSGQGGA. The complete CDR3 protein is CASSGQGGALYF. The J gene is TRBJ1-6, the V gene TRBV19, with 10 bases lining up with TRBD1. The read ends 3 residues early relative to the CDR3; the germline J gene fills the gap. TRBJ1-6 is labeled an ORF, and its function is uncertain. This CDR3 region has 12 residues. In germline, CDR1 is FNHDT, CDR2 SITEND (reference sequence).

This clone was counted only a few times. Germline and genes: mouse. Read coverage stops 3 residues before the CDR3 terminus; the germline J gene supplies the remainder. The chain recombines TRBV17 with TRBJ1-6; maybe TRBD1 (6 bases). TRBJ1-6 is an ORF, and what it does is uncertain. With 5 bases removed from V and 6 bases from J, the gap between germline ends came to 11 bases. The CDR3 is made up of 14 amino acids. Germline V gene data show CDR1 as MNHDT and CDR2 as YYDKIL. This CDR3 reads CASSVGQPNSPLYF. The CDR3 DNA, read in part, is TGTGCTAGCAGTGTCGGACAGCCTAATTCGCCC.

Comments on this clone: Gene names denote mouse genes. The read ends 4 residues before the CDR3 terminus; that terminus is restored from the germline J gene. The genes are TRBV19 and TRBJ2-1; 10 bases map to TRBD2. The CDR3 spans 15 residues. Trimming cost V 5 bases and J 2 bases; bases outside gene matches: 4. Germline V gives CDR1 FNHDT, CDR2 SITEND (reference sequence). CDR3 in amino acids: CASSRGLGYYAEQFF. The DNA read from the CDR3 is TGTGCCAGCAGCCGGGGACTGGGGTACTATGCT.

This clone was recorded a few times. Gene names follow the mouse nomenclature. The read ends 4 residues before the CDR3 terminus; that terminus is restored from the germline J gene. The chain combines TRBV13-2 with TRBJ2-2, with D possibly TRBD2 on 6 matching bases. CDR1 is NNHNN, CDR2 SYGAGS, per germline (reference sequence). The CDR3 loop spans 16 amino acids. V was pared by 0 bases and J by 3 bases, with 12 bases between. CDR3 protein: CASGDVRGEDTGQLYF. CDR3 DNA, as far as it was read: TGTGCCAGCGGTGATGTTCGGGGGGAGGACACCGGG.

About this clone itself: Gene names refer to mouse genes. The read halts 4 residues ahead of the CDR3 end, with the missing end drawn from the germline J gene. The genes are TRBV17 and TRBJ2-1; tentative D call: TRBD1 (5 bases). The CDR3 runs to 14 residues. Trimming cost V 1 base and J 5 bases, with 9 bases left between them. From germline, CDR1 is MNHDT and CDR2 YYDKIL. The CDR3 spells CASSRGGGDAEQFF. The CDR3 DNA, read in part, is TGTGCTAGCAGTAGAGGGGGAGGGGATGCT.

This clone was seen only a few times. The gene names here belong to mouse. The read finishes 4 residues shy of the CDR3 end, and the germline J gene is used to complete it. The sample has other DNA sequences that encode this CDR3 too. V usage is TRBV1 and J usage is TRBJ1-1, with no clear D. Per germline, CDR1 NSQYPW and CDR2 LRSPGD (reference sequence). With 3 bases removed from V and 1 base from J, the gap between germline ends came to 3 bases. The CDR3 extends over 12 amino acids. The CDR3 DNA, read in part, is TGCACCTGCAGTGCCAAAAACACA. This encodes CTCSAKNT. The whole CDR3 sequence reads CTCSAKNTEVFF.

There are a few counts of this clone. The listed genes are named as in mouse. The CDR3 end falls 4 residues outside the read, so it is completed with the germline J gene. The genes are TRBV19 and TRBJ1-2, with D maybe TRBD1 (5 bases). V shed 5 bases and J shed 0 bases, with 8 bases lying between them. Germline CDR1 FNHDT, CDR2 SITEND (reference sequence). The CDR3 loop spans 13 amino acids. CDR3 sequence: CASRKTANSDYTF. Partial CDR3 DNA: TGTGCCAGCAGGAAGACAGCAAACTCC.

This clone was seen only a few times. Mouse gene names and germline throughout. The read ends 4 residues shy of where the CDR3 ends; the end is completed using the germline J gene. The J gene is TRBJ2-2, the V gene TRBV13-3, with TRBD2 matching 11 bases. The CDR3 runs to 15 residues. Germline CDR1 and CDR2: NNHDY and SYVADS. J lost 5 bases, V lost 4 bases, and 4 bases had no gene match. The sequenced part of the CDR3 DNA is TGTGCCAGCAGTCGGGGACTGGGGGATACCGGG. It codes for CASSRGLGDTG. The full CDR3 sequence reads CASSRGLGDTGQLYF. Drawing the rest from reference TRBV13-3 and TRBJ2-2, the complete variable domain is EAAVTQSPRSKVAVTGGKVTLSCHQTNNHDYMYWYRQDTGHGLRLIHYSYVADSTEKGDIPDGYKASRPSQENFSLILELASLSQTAVYFCASSRGLGDTGQLYFGEGSKLTVL.

As regards this clone: The gene names here belong to mouse. The observed sequence ends 4 residues before the CDR3 terminus, with the missing tail filled in from the germline J gene. V is TRBV13-1 and J is TRBJ1-2; no firm D call. V dropped 0 bases and J dropped 0 bases, with 6 bases sitting between them. This CDR3 spans 14 amino acids. Germline V gives CDR1 NSHNY, CDR2 SYGAGN. The covered CDR3 bases are TGTGCCAGCAGTGATGCAGCCACAAACTCC. This encodes CASSDAATNS. The whole CDR3 reads CASSDAATNSDYTF.

This clone was counted a few times. The gene symbols are mouse symbols. The read ends 4 residues shy of where the CDR3 ends; the end is completed using the germline J gene. At the DNA level, this CDR3 is encoded by other sequences in the same sample as well. The genes are TRBV13-2 and TRBJ2-1; the match to TRBD2 covers 8 bases. CDR3 size: 14 residues. V was pared by 5 bases and J by 6 bases, with 7 bases of the junction left unmatched. Germline loops: CDR1 NNHNN, CDR2 SYGAGS (reference sequence). This CDR3 reads CASGAGGRGAEQFF. The sequenced CDR3 bases are TGTGCCAGCGGGGCGGGGGGGCGCGGTGCT.

This clone has only a few counts. Mouse gene names apply. The read terminates 4 residues before the CDR3 end, so the remaining end is supplied by the germline J gene. This rearrangement joins TRBV5 to TRBJ1-1; 7 nucleotides align to TRBD1. The germline V gene has CDR1 LGHNA and CDR2 YNLKQL (reference sequence). The length of the CDR3 is 15 residues. The V gene end was trimmed by 0 bases and the J gene end by 4 bases; junction bases not matched to a gene: 5. The CDR3 here is CASSQDGRGVTEVFF. The CDR3 bases that were read are TGTGCCAGCAGCCAAGACGGCAGGGGGGTCACA.

This clone turned up a few times. The genes are named according to mouse. The CDR3: CASSEKGGDYTF. The covered CDR3 bases are TGTGCCAGCAGTGAAAAAGGGGGC. The chain employs TRBV13-3 and TRBJ1-2, with D possibly matching TRBD1 (6 bases). The sequence runs out 4 residues before the end of the CDR3; the remainder is reconstructed from the germline J gene. The CDR3 extends over 12 amino acids. Germline loops: CDR1 NNHDY, CDR2 SYVADS.